The present entry profiles one T cell receptor (beta chain) with its context. Antigen: not known. Primers targeted 54 TRBV and 13 TRBJ segments. Here immunoSEQ multiplex PCR was the method, and the copy in TCRdb shows in-frame clones only, minus some. The table has 55,000 to 80,000 clones, around three quarters seen once. These data belong to a study of T cell repertoires and HLA-DP antigens. Study details: Alloantigens: one with one groove difference and one with approximately 11 differences versus self. Study findings and constraints: Antigen presentation used HeLa cells, with total CD4+ cells responding. Clones undetected before culture averaged roughly 39% against one allele and about 50% against the other.

V lost 6 bases to trimming and J lost 4 bases, with 25 bases between them. CDR3 length: 17 amino acids. The V gene's germline CDR1 is SGHNT and CDR2 YYREEE (reference sequence). Specimen: CD4+ T cells from PBMCs. The source of this sequence is a man aged 55 to 69 in good health and CMV-seronegative. The J gene is TRBJ1-1, the V gene TRBV5-4; perhaps TRBD1 as D (6 bases). The CDR3 loop reads CASTSVTGGDGSTEAFF. The CDR3, as DNA: TGTGCCAGCACCTCCGTCACCGGGGGCGATGGGAGCACTGAAGCTTTCTTT.